This T cell receptor (beta chain) was obtained from a study of blood T cell repertoires in COVID-19. Study background: Material from acute and convalescent COVID-19 was sourced from the United States, Italy and Spain. From T cells, B-cell-depleted T cells, or PBMCs came the material, which was cDNA or gDNA.

In the original workflow: Scientists estimated how many nucleated cells there were by amplifying reference gene primers. The protocol was immunoSEQ multiplex PCR, while the TCRdb copy is restricted to in-frame clones and leaves out a portion. The V and J calls and clone size were taken over from that table, and D and trimming were inferred from the DNA. The table shows approximately 190,000 clones, with 80% to 90% occurring only once. Germline V gene lookup returns CDR1 SGHVS and CDR2 FQNEAQ. The length of the CDR3 is 16 residues. Deletions cut 5 bases from V and 0 bases from J, with 14 bases between.

The rearrangement uses TRBV7-8 and TRBJ1-3; D unclear. The specimen sequenced was peripheral blood. The sequence derives from a human donor in a cohort sampled during active COVID-19. The CDR3 bases are TGTGCCAGCAGCCCCCGGACGGGGAGCTCTGGAAACACCATATATTTT. As protein: CASSPRTGSSGNTIYF. The full variable domain, with the rest looked up from reference TRBV7-8 and TRBJ1-3, is GAGVSQSPRYKVAKRGQDVALRCDPISGHVSLFWYQQALGQGPEFLTYFQNEAQLDKSGLPSDRFFAERPEGSVSTLKIQRTQQEDSAVYLCASSPRTGSSGNTIYFGEGSWLTVV.